This TCR beta chain was captured by sequencing in a study of human thymus T cells. Corrective cardiac surgery supplied the resected thymus tissue. Study-level results: Unrelated individuals reportedly shared highly overlapping thymic TCR repertoires. There appeared to be biased usage of V and J genes in thymic and blood repertoires.

Generated by immunoSEQ multiplex PCR, the TCRdb table keeps only in-frame clones and is missing some. The table has about 130,000 clones, around 94% seen once. This clone was observed once. No antigen is known for it. This TCR was recovered from a boy in the first two years of life with a congenital heart defect but otherwise immunologically healthy. Sample: thymus tissue.

In DNA form, the CDR3 reads TGTGCCAGCAGCTTAGGTCGGACCCCCGGAGTTGAGCAGTTCTTC. This encodes CASSLGRTPGVEQFF. The gene calls are TRBV11-2 and TRBJ2-1, with no clear D. The CDR3 has 15 residues. Trimming left V 1 base short and J 9 bases short, with 16 bases between. Germline-derived CDR1 and CDR2 are SGHAT and FQNNGV.